The clone carrying this TCR beta chain is labeled as medium-sized. Its target is unknown. Trimming cost V 4 bases and J 0 bases, with 9 bases left between them. The germline gives CDR1 MDHEN, CDR2 SYDVKM. The CDR3 covers 14 residues. This specimen belongs to a study of STAT5B mutations in CD4+ large granular lymphocyte leukemia. TCRdb keeps only in-frame clones here, not all; method: immunoSEQ multiplex PCR. The repertoire holds about 30,000 clones, with approximately 79% as singletons. Study conclusions and caveats: TRBV06-family usage was enriched in top patient clones (8/27) versus controls (2/35).

The material sequenced was CD4+ T cells from blood buffy coats. The chain employs TRBV28 and TRBJ1-2, with no clear D. The TCR sequence derives from a human donor in good health. This CDR3 is CASSYGVTNYGYTF. CDR3 coding DNA: TGTGCCAGCAGTTATGGGGTAACTAACTATGGCTACACCTTC.